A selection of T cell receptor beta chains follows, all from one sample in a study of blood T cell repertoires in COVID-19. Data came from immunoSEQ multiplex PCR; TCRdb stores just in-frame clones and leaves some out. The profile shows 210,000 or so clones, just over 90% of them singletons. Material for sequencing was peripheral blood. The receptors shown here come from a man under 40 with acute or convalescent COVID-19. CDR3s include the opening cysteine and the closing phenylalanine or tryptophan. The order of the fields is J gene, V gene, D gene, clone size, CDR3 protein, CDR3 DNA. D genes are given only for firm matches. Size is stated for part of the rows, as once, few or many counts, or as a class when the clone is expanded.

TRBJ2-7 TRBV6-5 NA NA CARTRLGRNYEQYF TGTGCCCGCACCCGACTAGGGAGAAATTACGAGCAGTACTTC
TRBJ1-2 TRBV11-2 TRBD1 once CASSLDPGTGVEGYTF TGTGCCAGCAGCTTAGATCCCGGGACAGGGGTGGAAGGCTACACCTTC
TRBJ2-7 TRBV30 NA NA CAWSSSSGLAGPQYF TGTGCCTGGAGTTCCTCTTCCGGGTTGGCGGGACCTCAGTACTTC
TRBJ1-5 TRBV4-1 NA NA CASSQGGINQPQHF TGCGCCAGCAGCCAAGGAGGGATAAATCAGCCCCAGCATTTT
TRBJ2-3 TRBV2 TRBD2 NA CASSEVGLARVTQYF TGTGCCAGCAGTGAAGTTGGACTAGCGCGGGTTACGCAGTATTTT
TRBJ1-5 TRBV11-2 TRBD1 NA CASSDRGQPQHF TGTGCCAGCAGCGACAGGGGTCAGCCCCAGCATTTT
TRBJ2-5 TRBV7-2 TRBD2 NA CASTRARGGGETQYF TGTGCCAGCACCCGGGCCCGGGGGGGCGGAGAGACCCAGTACTTC
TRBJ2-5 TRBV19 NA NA CASRRRGQETQYF TGTGCCAGTAGAAGAAGAGGTCAAGAGACCCAGTACTTC
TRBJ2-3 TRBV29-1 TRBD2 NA CSVDLGTSGDTQYF TGCAGCGTTGACCTTGGGACTAGCGGAGATACGCAGTATTTT
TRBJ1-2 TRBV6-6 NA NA CASSYIGREDGYTF TGTGCCAGCAGTTACATAGGCAGGGAGGATGGCTACACCTTC
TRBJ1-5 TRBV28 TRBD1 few CASSTETGVQPQHF TGTGCCAGCAGTACTGAAACAGGGGTTCAGCCCCAGCATTTT
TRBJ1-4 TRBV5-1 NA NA CASSLGQATNEKLFF TGCGCCAGCAGCTTGGGACAGGCAACTAATGAAAAACTGTTTTTT
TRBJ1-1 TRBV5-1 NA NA CASSFTGKTEAFF TGCGCCAGCAGCTTTACAGGGAAGACTGAAGCTTTCTTT
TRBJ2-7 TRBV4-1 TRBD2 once CASSQDRLAGGPFEQYF TGCGCCAGCAGCCAAGATCGGCTAGCGGGAGGGCCATTCGAGCAGTACTTC
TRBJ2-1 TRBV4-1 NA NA CASSQDQNRDEQFF TGCGCCAGCAGCCAAGATCAAAATCGCGATGAGCAGTTCTTC
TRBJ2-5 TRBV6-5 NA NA CASSSPPRGETQYF TGTGCCAGCAGTTCCCCCCCCCGGGGAGAGACCCAGTACTTC
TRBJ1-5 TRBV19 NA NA CASSIERSITNQPQHF TGTGCCAGTAGTATAGAACGGTCGATCACCAATCAGCCCCAGCATTTT
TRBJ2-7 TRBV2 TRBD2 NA CAGRTTGGEQYF TGTGCCGGGAGGACTACGGGGGGAGAGCAGTACTTC
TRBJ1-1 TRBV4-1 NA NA CASSRTGGERTEAFF TGCGCCAGCAGCCGTACCGGTGGGGAGAGGACTGAAGCTTTCTTT
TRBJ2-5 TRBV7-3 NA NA CASSDTREETQYF TGTGCCAGCAGCGATACGCGAGAAGAGACCCAGTACTTC
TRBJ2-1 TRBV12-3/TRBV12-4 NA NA CASSYRQGGEQFF TGTGCCAGCAGTTACAGACAGGGAGGTGAGCAGTTCTTC
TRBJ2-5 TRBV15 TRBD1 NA CATSTRDSYQETQYF TGTGCCACCAGCACCCGGGACAGCTACCAAGAGACCCAGTACTTC
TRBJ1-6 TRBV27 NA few CASSLGQANNSPLHF TGTGCCAGCAGTCTCGGACAAGCAAATAATTCACCCCTCCACTTT
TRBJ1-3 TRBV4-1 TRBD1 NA CASSLFRTGASGNTIYF TGCGCCAGCAGTCTATTCCGGACAGGGGCCTCTGGAAACACCATATATTTT
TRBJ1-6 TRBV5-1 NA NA CASSLRGDSPLHF TGCGCCAGCAGCTTGCGGGGGGATTCACCCCTCCACTTT
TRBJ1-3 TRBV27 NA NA CASKTGWGTIYF TGTGCCAGCAAGACGGGGTGGGGCACCATATATTTT
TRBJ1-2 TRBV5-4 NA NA CASSLGATTASGYTF TGTGCCAGCAGCTTAGGGGCGACAACTGCGAGTGGCTACACCTTC
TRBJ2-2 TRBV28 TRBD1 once CASKSGGNTGELFF TGTGCCAGCAAATCAGGGGGAAACACCGGGGAGCTGTTTTTT
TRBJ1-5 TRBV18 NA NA CASSSVRGSSNQPQHF TGTGCCAGCTCATCTGTCAGGGGATCTAGCAATCAGCCCCAGCATTTT
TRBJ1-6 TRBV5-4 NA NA CASTPVGGAHNSPLHF TGTGCCAGCACCCCCGTAGGGGGTGCTCACAATTCACCCCTCCACTTT
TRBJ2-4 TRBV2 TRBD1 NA CASSYDRVKNIQYF TGTGCCAGCAGTTACGACAGGGTCAAAAACATTCAGTACTTC
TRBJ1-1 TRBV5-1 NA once CASSLVVTSMNTEAFF TGCGCCAGCAGCTTGGTGGTGACAAGCATGAACACTGAAGCTTTCTTT
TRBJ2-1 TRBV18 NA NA CASSRDRLYNEQFF TGTGCCAGCTCACGAGACAGATTATACAATGAGCAGTTCTTC
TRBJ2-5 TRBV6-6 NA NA CASSAQGPQYF TGTGCCAGCAGTGCCCAGGGTCCCCAGTACTTC
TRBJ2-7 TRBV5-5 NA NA CASSFGEPYEQYF TGTGCCAGCAGCTTCGGGGAACCCTACGAGCAGTACTTC
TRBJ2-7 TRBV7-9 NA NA CASSLVGGSFNEQYF TGTGCCAGCAGCTTAGTAGGAGGGAGCTTTAACGAGCAGTACTTC